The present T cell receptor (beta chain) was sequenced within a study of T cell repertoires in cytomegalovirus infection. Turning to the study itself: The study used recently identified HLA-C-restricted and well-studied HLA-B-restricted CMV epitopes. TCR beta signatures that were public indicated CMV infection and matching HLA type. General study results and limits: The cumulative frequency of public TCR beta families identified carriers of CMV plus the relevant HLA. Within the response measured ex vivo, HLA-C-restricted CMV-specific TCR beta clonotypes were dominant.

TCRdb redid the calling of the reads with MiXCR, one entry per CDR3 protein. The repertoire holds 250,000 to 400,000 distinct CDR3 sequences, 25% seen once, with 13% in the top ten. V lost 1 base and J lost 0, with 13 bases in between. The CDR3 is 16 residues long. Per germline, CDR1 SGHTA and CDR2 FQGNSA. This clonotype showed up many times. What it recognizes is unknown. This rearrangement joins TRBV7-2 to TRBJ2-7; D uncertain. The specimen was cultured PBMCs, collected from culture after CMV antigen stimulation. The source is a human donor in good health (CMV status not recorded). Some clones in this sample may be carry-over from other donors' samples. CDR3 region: CASSLVGSVSSYEQYF. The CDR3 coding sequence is TGTGCCAGCAGCTTAGTGGGGTCAGTGAGCTCCTACGAGCAGTACTTC. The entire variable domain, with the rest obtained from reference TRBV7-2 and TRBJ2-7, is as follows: GAGVSQSPSNKVTEKGKDVELRCDPISGHTALYWYRQSLGQGLEFLIYFQGNSAPDKSGLPSDRFSAERTGGSVSTLTIQRTQQEDSAVYLCASSLVGSVSSYEQYFGPGTRLTVT.